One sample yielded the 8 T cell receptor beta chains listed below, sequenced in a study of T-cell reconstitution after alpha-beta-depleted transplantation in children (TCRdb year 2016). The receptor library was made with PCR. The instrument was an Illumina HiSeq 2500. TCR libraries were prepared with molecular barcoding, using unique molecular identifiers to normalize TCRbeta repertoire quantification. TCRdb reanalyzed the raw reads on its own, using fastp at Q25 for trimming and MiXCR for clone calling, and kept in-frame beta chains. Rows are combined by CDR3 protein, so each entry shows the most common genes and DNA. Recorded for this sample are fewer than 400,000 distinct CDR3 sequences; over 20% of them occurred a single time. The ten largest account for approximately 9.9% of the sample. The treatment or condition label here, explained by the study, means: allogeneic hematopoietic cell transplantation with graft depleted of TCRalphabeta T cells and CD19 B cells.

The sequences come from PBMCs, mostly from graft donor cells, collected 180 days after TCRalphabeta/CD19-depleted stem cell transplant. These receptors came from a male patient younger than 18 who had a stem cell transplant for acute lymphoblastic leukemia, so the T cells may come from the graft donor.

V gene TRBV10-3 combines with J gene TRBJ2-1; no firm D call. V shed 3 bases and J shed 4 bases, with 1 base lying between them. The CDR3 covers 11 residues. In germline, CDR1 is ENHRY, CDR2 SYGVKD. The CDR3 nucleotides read TGTGCCATCAGTGAATACAATGAGCAGTTCTTC. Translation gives CAISEYNEQFF.

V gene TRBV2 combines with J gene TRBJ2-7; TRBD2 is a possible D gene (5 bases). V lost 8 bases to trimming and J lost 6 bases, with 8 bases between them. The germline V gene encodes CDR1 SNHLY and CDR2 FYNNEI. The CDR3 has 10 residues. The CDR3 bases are TGTGCCAGCCCTAGCTTCGAGCAGTACTTC. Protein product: CASPSFEQYF.

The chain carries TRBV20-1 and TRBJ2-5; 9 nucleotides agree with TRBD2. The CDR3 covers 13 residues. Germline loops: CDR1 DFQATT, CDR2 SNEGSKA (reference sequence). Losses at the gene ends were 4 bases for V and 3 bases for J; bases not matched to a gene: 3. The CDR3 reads CSATASGKETQYF. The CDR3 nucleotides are TGCAGTGCTACGGCTAGCGGGAAAGAGACCCAGTACTTC.

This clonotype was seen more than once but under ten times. The CDR3 loop is CASSSLTGLGGPQHF. The CDR3 DNA sequence: TGTGCCAGCAGCTCCCTGACAGGGCTCGGGGGGCCCCAGCATTTT. J is TRBJ1-5 and V is TRBV7-9; 7 nucleotides line up with TRBD1. The CDR3 is made up of 15 amino acids. V dropped 4 bases and J dropped 9; count of bases not matched to a gene: 12. Germline V gene lookup returns CDR1 SEHNR and CDR2 FQNEAQ (reference sequence). The full variable domain, rest sourced from reference TRBV7-9 and TRBJ1-5, is DTGVSQNPRHKITKRGQNVTFRCDPISEHNRLYWYRQTLGQGPEFLTYFQNEAQLEKSRLLSDRFSAERPKGSFSTLEIQRTEQGDSAMYLCASSSLTGLGGPQHFGDGTRLSIL.

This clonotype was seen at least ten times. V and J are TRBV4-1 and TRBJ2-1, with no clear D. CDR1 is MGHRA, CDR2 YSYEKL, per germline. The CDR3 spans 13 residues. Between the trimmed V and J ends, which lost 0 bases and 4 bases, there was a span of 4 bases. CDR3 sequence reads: CASSQDPYNEQFF. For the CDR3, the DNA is TGCGCCAGCAGCCAAGATCCGTACAATGAGCAGTTCTTC.

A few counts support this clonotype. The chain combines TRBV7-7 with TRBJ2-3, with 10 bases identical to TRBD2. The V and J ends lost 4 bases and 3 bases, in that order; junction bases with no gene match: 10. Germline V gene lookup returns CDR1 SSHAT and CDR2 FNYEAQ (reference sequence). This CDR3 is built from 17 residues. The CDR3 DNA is TGTGCCAGCAGCTCAGGGACGTTAGCGGGAGGAACAGATACGCAGTATTTT. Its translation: CASSSGTLAGGTDTQYF.

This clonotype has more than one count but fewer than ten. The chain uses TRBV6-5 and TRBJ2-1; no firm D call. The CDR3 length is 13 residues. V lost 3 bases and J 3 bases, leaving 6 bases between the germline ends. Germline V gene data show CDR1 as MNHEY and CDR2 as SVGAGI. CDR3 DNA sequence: TGTGCCAGCAGTTATCCGGGCTACAATGAGCAGTTCTTC. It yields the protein CASSYPGYNEQFF.

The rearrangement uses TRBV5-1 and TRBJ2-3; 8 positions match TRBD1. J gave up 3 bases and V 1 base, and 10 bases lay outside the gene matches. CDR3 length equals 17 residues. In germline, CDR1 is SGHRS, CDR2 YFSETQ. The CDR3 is CASSLWGQDRVTDTQYF. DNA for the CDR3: TGCGCCAGCAGCTTGTGGGGACAGGATCGAGTTACAGATACGCAGTATTTT.